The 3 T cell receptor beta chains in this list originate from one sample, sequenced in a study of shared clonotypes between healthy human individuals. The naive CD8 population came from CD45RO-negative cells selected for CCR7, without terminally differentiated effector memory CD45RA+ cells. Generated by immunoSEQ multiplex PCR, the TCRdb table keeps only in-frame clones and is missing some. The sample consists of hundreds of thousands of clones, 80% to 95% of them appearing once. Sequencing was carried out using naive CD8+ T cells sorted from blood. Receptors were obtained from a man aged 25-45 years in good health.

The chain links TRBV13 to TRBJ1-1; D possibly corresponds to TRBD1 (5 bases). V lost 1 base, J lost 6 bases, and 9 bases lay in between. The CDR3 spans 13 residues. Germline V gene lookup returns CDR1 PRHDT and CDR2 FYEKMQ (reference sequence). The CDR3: CASSLVGTAEAFF. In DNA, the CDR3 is TGTGCCAGCAGCTTAGTGGGGACGGCTGAAGCTTTCTTT.

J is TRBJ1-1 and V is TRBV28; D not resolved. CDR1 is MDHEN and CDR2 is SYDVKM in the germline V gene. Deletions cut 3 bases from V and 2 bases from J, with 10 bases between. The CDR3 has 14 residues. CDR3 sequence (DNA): TGTGCCAGCAGTTTTTTCCTTTCTAACACTGAAGCTTTCTTT. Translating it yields CASSFFLSNTEAFF.

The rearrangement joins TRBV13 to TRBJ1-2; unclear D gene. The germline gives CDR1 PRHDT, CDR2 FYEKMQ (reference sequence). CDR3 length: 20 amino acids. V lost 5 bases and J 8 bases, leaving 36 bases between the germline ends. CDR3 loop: CASSLGGLYARRGDGSGYTF. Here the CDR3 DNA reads TGTGCCAGCAGCCTTGGCGGGCTCTACGCCCGCCGTGGAGACGGTAGCGGCTACACCTTC.